One sample yielded the 30 T cell receptor beta chains listed below, sequenced in a study of cytomegalovirus exposure and HLA in healthy donors. 13 Jbeta primers and 60 Vbeta primers were used for the PCR. Data came from immunoSEQ multiplex PCR; TCRdb stores just in-frame clones and leaves some out. The sample holds around 150,000 clones; around 65% are singletons and the top ten take 6.5%. The sequencing input was PBMCs. The receptors stem from an older woman in good health and CMV-seronegative.

CDR3 sequence: CASSLYGQGDQPQHF. CDR3 nucleotides: TGCGCCAGCAGCTTGTATGGACAGGGAGATCAGCCCCAGCATTTT. The chain couples TRBV5-1 to TRBJ1-5; 8 bases fit TRBD1. The germline CDR1 and CDR2 sequences are SGHRS and YFSETQ. The CDR3 consists of 15 residues. The trim removed 1 base at V and 5 bases at J, leaving 5 bases unmatched.

This clone was picked up a small number of times. This chain uses TRBV7-9 with TRBJ2-2; 10 bases fit TRBD1. V dropped 7 bases and J dropped 5; count of bases not matched to a gene: 4. This CDR3 has 14 amino acids. Looked up from germline, CDR1 is SEHNR and CDR2 is FQNEAQ (reference sequence). CDR3 coding DNA: TGTGCCAGCAATGGACAGGGGGTAACCGGGGAGCTGTTTTTT. Residues: CASNGQGVTGELFF.

CDR3 in amino acids: CASSPFSFGTDTQYF. The DNA of the CDR3 is TGTGCCAGCAGTCCTTTCTCGTTCGGCACAGATACGCAGTATTTT. V usage is TRBV7-3 and J usage is TRBJ2-3; no clear D gene. The CDR3 is 15 residues long. Per germline, CDR1 SGHTA and CDR2 FQGTGA. V was cut by 6 bases and J by 1 base, with 14 bases left in between. Full variable domain (outside the CDR3, taken from reference TRBV7-3 and TRBJ2-3): GAGVSQTPSNKVTEKGKYVELRCDPISGHTALYWYRQSLGQGPEFLIYFQGTGAADDSGLPNDRFFAVRPEGSVSTLKIQRTERGDSAVYLCASSPFSFGTDTQYFGPGTRLTVL.

The genes are TRBV18 and TRBJ1-5; D is perhaps TRBD1 (5 bases). CDR1 and CDR2 (germline): KGHSH, LQKENI. The germline V and J ends were trimmed by 3 bases and 10 bases, with 19 bases remaining between them. The CDR3 runs 15 residues. This CDR3 is CASSPETEPSIPQHF. CDR3 DNA sequence: TGTGCCAGCTCACCTGAGACAGAGCCCAGTATTCCCCAGCATTTT.

V usage is TRBV5-1 and J usage is TRBJ2-7; 8 nucleotides agree with TRBD1. The trim removed 2 bases at V and 5 bases at J, leaving 3 bases unmatched. The germline CDR1 and CDR2 sequences are SGHRS and YFSETQ. The CDR3 consists of 13 residues. The chain's CDR3 is CASSFTGGNEQYF. In DNA, the CDR3 is TGCGCCAGCAGCTTTACAGGGGGGAACGAGCAGTACTTC.

J is TRBJ1-1 and V is TRBV5-1, with 10 bases aligning to TRBD1. This CDR3 has 15 amino acids. V lost 6 bases to trimming and J lost 0 bases; unmatched junction nucleotides: 5. The germline CDR1 and CDR2 sequences are SGHRS and YFSETQ. Written as DNA, the CDR3 is TGCGCCAGCACCCAGGGACAGGGGTTGAACACTGAAGCTTTCTTT. Translated, it gives CASTQGQGLNTEAFF.

V usage is TRBV28 and J usage is TRBJ1-6; D uncertain. The V gene's germline CDR1 is MDHEN and CDR2 SYDVKM. The CDR3 totals 14 residues. With 6 bases removed from V and 0 bases from J, the gap between germline ends came to 6 bases. CDR3 nucleotide sequence: TGTGCCAGCAGCCTTAGCTCCTATAATTCACCCCTCCACTTT. Its protein is CASSLSSYNSPLHF.

CDR3 sequence (DNA): TGTGCCAGCAGCTTAGAAGGTCAGGGTTACGAAAAACTGTTTTTT. Translated: CASSLEGQGYEKLFF. The genes are TRBV7-6 and TRBJ1-4; possible D gene TRBD1, 5 bases. This CDR3 contains 15 residues. Germline assignment: CDR1 SGHVS and CDR2 FNYEAQ. Trimming took 1 base from V and 8 from J, leaving 14 bases between them.

This clone was found a few times. CDR3: CASSKFGRPGGYTF. The CDR3 DNA follows: TGTGCCAGCAGCAAATTCGGGAGACCGGGTGGCTACACCTTC. This chain joins TRBV21-1 and TRBJ1-2. TRBV21-1 counts as a pseudogene. This CDR3 is built from 14 residues.

A few counts support this clone. This chain joins TRBV2 and TRBJ1-2, with 8 bases matching TRBD1. V shed 7 bases, J shed 3 bases, and the junction held 4 bases outside the gene matches. CDR3 length: 13 residues. Germline lookup yields CDR1 SNHLY and CDR2 FYNNEI. Here the CDR3 DNA reads TGTGCCAGCAAGGACAGGGTGGACTATGGCTACACCTTC. It translates to CASKDRVDYGYTF.

The V and J genes are TRBV6-1 and TRBJ1-1; D might be TRBD1 (6 bases). This CDR3 has 13 residues. The V end was cut by 6 bases, the J end by 0 bases, with 8 bases between. Germline CDR1 MNHNS, CDR2 SASEGT. The CDR3 DNA sequence: TGTGCCAGCAGGGGGACATTGAACACTGAAGCTTTCTTT. Its translation: CASRGTLNTEAFF.

The chain carries TRBV4-1 and TRBJ2-2; 8 positions agree with TRBD1. V was clipped by 0 bases and J by 1 base; unmatched bases: 7. The CDR3 has 18 residues. The V gene's germline CDR1 is MGHRA and CDR2 YSYEKL. Written as DNA, the CDR3 is TGCGCCAGCAGCCAAGATGTGCAGGGGGCTCAGAACACCGGGGAGCTGTTTTTT. It codes for CASSQDVQGAQNTGELFF.

This chain joins TRBV19 and TRBJ1-2; D call uncertain. The CDR3 totals 15 residues. Trimming removed 0 bases from V and 7 bases from J, with 15 bases in between. The germline CDR1 and CDR2 sequences are LNHDA and SQIVND (reference sequence). In nucleotides, the CDR3 is TGTGCCAGTAGTATAGATCGATCGGGGTCGGGTGGCTACACCTTC. It codes for CASSIDRSGSGGYTF.

The chain carries TRBV4-3 and TRBJ1-2, with 8 bases lining up with TRBD1. CDR3 length: 18 residues. CDR1 is LGHNA, CDR2 YSLEER, per germline. The V gene end was trimmed by 0 bases and the J gene end by 4 bases; junction bases not matched to a gene: 13. CDR3 sequence: CASSQEAGGTRDPYGYTF. CDR3 in DNA: TGCGCCAGCAGCCAAGAGGCAGGGGGCACCCGCGATCCCTATGGCTACACCTTC.

The chain recombines TRBV14 with TRBJ2-1; D may be TRBD2 (5 bases). The V gene lost 4 bases and the J gene lost 10 bases, with 14 bases spanning the gap. The CDR3 is 13 residues long. The germline gives CDR1 SGHDN, CDR2 FVKESK. The CDR3 spells CASSRERVGEQFF. In nucleotides, the CDR3 is TGTGCCAGCAGCCGAGAGAGGGTCGGGGAGCAGTTCTTC.

The rearrangement links TRBV19 to TRBJ2-2, with D tentatively TRBD2 (7 bases). The CDR3 is made up of 16 amino acids. CDR1 and CDR2 from the germline V gene are LNHDA and SQIVND (reference sequence). V was pared by 1 base and J by 4 bases, with 13 bases between. In DNA, the CDR3 is TGTGCCAGTAGTATAGCGGGGGGCCGCGGCACCGGGGAGCTGTTTTTT. It codes for CASSIAGGRGTGELFF.

The rearrangement uses TRBV23-1 and TRBJ1-5, with TRBD1 matching 9 bases. TRBV23-1 qualifies as an ORF whose function is uncertain. The CDR3 sequence is 19 residues long. V was clipped by 2 bases and J by 0 bases; unmatched bases: 11. The CDR3 sequence: CASSQIGGQGEYSNQPQHF. The CDR3 nucleotides read TGCGCCAGCAGTCAAATCGGGGGACAGGGAGAGTATAGCAATCAGCCCCAGCATTTT.

This CDR3 is CAKKSSYNSPLHF. For the CDR3, the DNA is TGTGCCAAGAAGAGCTCCTATAATTCACCCCTCCACTTT. The chain employs TRBV2 and TRBJ1-6, with no clear D. Germline V lookup: CDR1 SNHLY, CDR2 FYNNEI. V was pared by 10 bases and J by 0 bases, with 7 bases between. CDR3 size: 13 residues.

V gene TRBV19 combines with J gene TRBJ1-1, with 8 bases that match TRBD1. Germline trimming cut 1 base from V and 4 bases from J; bases unmatched to any gene: 5. Per germline, CDR1 LNHDA and CDR2 SQIVND (reference sequence). The CDR3 is 15 amino acids. Written as DNA, the CDR3 is TGTGCCAGTAGTATAGGACAGGGGAGTGCCACTGAAGCTTTCTTT. Its translation: CASSIGQGSATEAFF.

The chain combines TRBV27 with TRBJ1-6, with 9 bases fitting TRBD1. V shed 4 bases, J shed 7 bases, and the junction held 8 bases outside the gene matches. This CDR3 has 16 amino acids. Germline V CDR1 and CDR2: MNHEY, SMNVEV (reference sequence). CDR3 DNA sequence: TGTGCCAGCAGTTCGTTAACCGGGACAGGGAATTCACCCCTCCACTTT. This sequence encodes CASSSLTGTGNSPLHF.

The chain carries TRBV2 and TRBJ2-5; a possible D gene is TRBD1 (6 bases). Germline V gives CDR1 SNHLY, CDR2 FYNNEI. Trimming pared 7 bases from V and 5 bases from J, leaving 17 bases between. The CDR3 runs to 14 residues. The DNA for the CDR3 is TGTGCCAGCAACCAACAGGGTCTCGAGGAGACCCAGTACTTC. Amino acids: CASNQQGLEETQYF.

The J gene is TRBJ1-2, the V gene TRBV29-1; a possible D gene is TRBD1 (5 bases). CDR3 length: 11 residues. Trimming cost V 5 bases and J 8 bases, with 12 bases left between them. Germline V gene sequence: CDR1 SQVTM, CDR2 ANQGSEA. This chain's CDR3 is CSVLQGSGYTF. CDR3 DNA: TGCAGCGTTCTTCAGGGTTCGGGCTACACCTTC.

The chain has TRBV19 and TRBJ2-3; possibly TRBD2 for D (6 bases). Germline values: CDR1 LNHDA, CDR2 SQIVND (reference sequence). Trimming shortened V by 5 bases and J by 0 bases, and 12 bases separated the two germline ends. This CDR3 contains 15 residues. The CDR3 sequence is CASSDSGSSTDTQYF. CDR3 nucleotide sequence: TGTGCCAGTAGTGATAGCGGCTCGAGCACAGATACGCAGTATTTT.

This clone has a handful of counts. The rearrangement links TRBV10-1 to TRBJ2-1; 10 bases are a match to TRBD2. The germline V gene encodes CDR1 WNHNN and CDR2 SYGVQD (reference sequence). With 6 bases clipped from V and 4 bases from J, the junction kept 9 bases outside the gene matches. The CDR3 is made up of 16 amino acids. CDR3 in amino acids: CASSGLAEAEYNEQFF. CDR3 DNA sequence: TGCGCCAGCAGCGGACTAGCGGAAGCAGAATACAATGAGCAGTTCTTC.

The chain carries TRBV27 and TRBJ1-6, with 9 bases lining up with TRBD1. With V trimmed by 6 bases and J by 9 bases, 9 bases remained unmatched. CDR1 and CDR2 from the germline V gene are MNHEY and SMNVEV (reference sequence). The CDR3 is 15 residues long. This CDR3 reads CASSYGQGRGSPLHF. The CDR3 coding sequence is TGTGCCAGCAGCTACGGACAGGGGCGCGGTTCACCCCTCCACTTT.

The gene calls are TRBV7-2 and TRBJ1-2, with D possibly matching TRBD1 (6 bases). Germline assignment: CDR1 SGHTA and CDR2 FQGNSA. The CDR3 spans 14 residues. V lost 5 bases and J lost 0, with 10 bases in between. CDR3 loop: CASSLDSSNYGYTF. CDR3 sequence (DNA): TGTGCCAGCAGCCTGGACAGTTCTAACTATGGCTACACCTTC.

The V and J genes are TRBV27 and TRBJ1-4, with no clear D. Germline loops: CDR1 MNHEY, CDR2 SMNVEV (reference sequence). V was pared by 4 bases and J by 4 bases, with 4 bases between. The CDR3 length is 12 residues. CDR3 coding DNA: TGTGCCAGCAGTTATTATAATGAAAAACTGTTTTTT. Protein product: CASSYYNEKLFF. Variable domain in full (rest from reference TRBV27 and TRBJ1-4): EAQVTQNPRYLITVTGKKLTVTCSQNMNHEYMSWYRQDPGLGLRQIYYSMNVEVTDKGDVPEGYKVSRKEKRNFPLILESPSPNQTSLYFCASSYYNEKLFFGSGTQLSVL.

The V gene is TRBV16, the J gene TRBJ2-7; 8 nucleotides match TRBD2. This CDR3 is built from 14 residues. The J segment lost 5 bases and the V segment lost 0 bases, leaving 3 bases of the junction unmatched. CDR1 and CDR2 (germline): KGHSY, FQNENV. The CDR3 region has the DNA TGTGCCAGCAGCCAATCGCGGGGGGCCCACGAGCAGTACTTC. This encodes CASSQSRGAHEQYF.

CDR3 protein: CASRKQGAGYGYTF. CDR3 DNA: TGTGCCAGTAGGAAACAGGGGGCAGGGTATGGCTACACCTTC. This chain connects TRBV19 to TRBJ1-2; 9 bases are shared with TRBD1. This CDR3 region has 14 residues. Germline CDR1 LNHDA, CDR2 SQIVND (reference sequence). V was clipped by 6 bases and J by 5 bases; unmatched bases: 7. Full variable domain (outside the CDR3, taken from reference TRBV19 and TRBJ1-2): DGGITQSPKYLFRKEGQNVTLSCEQNLNHDAMYWYRQDPGQGLRLIYYSQIVNDFQKGDIAEGYSVSREKKESFPLTVTSAQKNPTAFYLCASRKQGAGYGYTFGSGTRLTVV.

The V gene is TRBV5-1, the J gene TRBJ2-7; TRBD1 agrees at 7 bases. In germline, CDR1 is SGHRS, CDR2 YFSETQ. The CDR3 is 13 amino acids. V lost 4 bases to trimming and J lost 4 bases; unmatched junction nucleotides: 5. Here the CDR3 reads CASSPDREYEQYF. In DNA, the CDR3 is TGCGCCAGCAGCCCAGACAGGGAGTACGAGCAGTACTTC.